These T cell receptor beta chains were read from a single sample in a study of T cell responses to AZD1222 COVID-19 vaccine. Here immunoSEQ multiplex PCR was the method, and the copy in TCRdb shows in-frame clones only, minus some. The data contain 150,000 to 200,000 clones, roughly nine tenths of them singletons. The sequencing used peripheral blood, collected on day 0 of AZD1222 vaccination. The receptors originated from an adult in good health. The CDR3 runs from the conserved cysteine through the conserved F or W. The order of the fields is D gene, V gene, J gene, clone size, CDR3 length, CDR3 protein, CDR3 DNA. The D gene is left open where the match is weak. Size is stated for part of the rows, as once, few or many counts, or as a class when the clone is expanded.

-,TRBV28,TRBJ1-5,-,15,CASSLAIAGSQPQHF,TGTGCCAGCAGTTTAGCTATCGCGGGGAGTCAGCCCCAGCATTTT
-,TRBV4-3,TRBJ1-1,-,13,CASSQDRDTEAFF,TGCGCCAGCAGCCAAGACAGGGATACTGAAGCTTTCTTT
-,TRBV5-1,TRBJ2-1,-,13,CASSLTRDNEQFF,TGCGCCAGCAGCCTTACACGAGACAATGAGCAGTTCTTC
-,TRBV9,TRBJ2-5,-,14,CASSIGPGTETQYF,TGTGCCAGCAGCATCGGGCCAGGGACGGAGACCCAGTACTTC
-,TRBV19,TRBJ1-2,-,14,CASSVQGVNYGYTF,TGTGCCAGTAGTGTACAGGGAGTTAACTATGGCTACACCTTC
-,TRBV18,TRBJ1-4,-,15,CASSYGRPPNEKLFF,TGTGCCAGCTCGTACGGACGGCCCCCTAATGAAAAACTGTTTTTT
-,TRBV10-1,TRBJ2-2,-,14,CASSTGFNTGELFF,TGCGCCAGCAGTACGGGCTTCAACACCGGGGAGCTGTTTTTT
-,TRBV27,TRBJ1-1,-,15,CASSLFEDTTTEAFF,TGTGCCAGCAGTTTATTTGAGGACACTACCACTGAAGCTTTCTTT
-,TRBV11-2,TRBJ1-6,-,15,CASSSWTETNSPLHF,TGTGCCAGCAGCTCCTGGACAGAGACCAATTCACCCCTCCACTTT
TRBD1,TRBV19,TRBJ1-2,once,17,CASSINQGARIEAGYTF,TGTGCCAGTAGTATAAACCAGGGGGCTCGGATAGAGGCTGGCTACACCTTC
TRBD1,TRBV6-5,TRBJ1-5,-,13,CASRQGGNQPQHF,TGTGCCAGCCGACAGGGCGGCAATCAGCCCCAGCATTTT
TRBD1,TRBV5-1,TRBJ1-1,-,15,CASSPRGQVNTEAFF,TGCGCCAGCAGCCCTCGGGGACAGGTGAACACTGAAGCTTTCTTT
-,TRBV7-8,TRBJ2-7,-,13,CASSLNIHYEQYF,TGTGCCAGCAGCTTAAACATCCACTACGAGCAGTACTTC
-,TRBV5-4,TRBJ2-1,-,15,CASSLEGRTFNEQFF,TGTGCCAGCAGCTTGGAGGGCAGAACGTTCAATGAGCAGTTCTTC
-,TRBV6-5,TRBJ1-1,-,14,CASSGRNLNTEAFF,TGTGCCAGCTCGGGGAGGAATCTGAACACTGAAGCTTTCTTT
TRBD1,TRBV15,TRBJ1-2,once,15,CATSRDPQGANGYTF,TGTGCCACCAGCAGAGACCCCCAGGGGGCGAATGGCTACACCTTC
-,TRBV28,TRBJ2-3,-,16,CASSYSTGQSTDTQYF,TGTGCCAGCAGTTACTCAACCGGACAGAGCACAGATACGCAGTATTTT
-,TRBV28,TRBJ2-1,-,12,CASSEGLHEQFF,TGTGCCAGCAGTGAAGGGCTGCATGAGCAGTTCTTC
-,TRBV28,TRBJ1-2,-,15,CASHTPQGWSYGYTF,TGTGCCAGCCATACCCCCCAGGGCTGGAGCTATGGCTACACCTTC
-,TRBV28,TRBJ2-5,-,12,CASSPPGETQYF,TGTGCCAGCAGTCCCCCAGGCGAGACCCAGTACTTC
-,TRBV21-1,TRBJ1-1,-,14,CASSKASRATEAFF,TGTGCCAGCAGCAAAGCTAGCAGGGCCACTGAAGCTTTCTTT
TRBD1,TRBV6-5,TRBJ2-7,-,12,CASLQGPTEQYF,TGTGCCAGTCTACAGGGGCCCACGGAGCAGTACTTC
TRBD2,TRBV20-1,TRBJ2-1,-,16,CSASAPGLAGVMGQFF,TGCAGTGCTAGTGCACCGGGACTAGCGGGAGTCATGGGGCAGTTCTTC
-,TRBV4-1,TRBJ1-5,-,16,CASSPRQLSSNQPQHF,TGCGCCAGCAGCCCGAGACAGCTCTCTAGCAATCAGCCCCAGCATTTT
-,TRBV28,TRBJ1-1,-,10,CASSGREAFF,TGTGCCAGCAGTGGGAGGGAAGCTTTCTTT
-,TRBV5-1,TRBJ2-3,-,15,CASSRDEGWADTQYF,TGCGCCAGCAGCAGGGACGAGGGGTGGGCAGATACGCAGTATTTT
-,TRBV6-2/TRBV6-3,TRBJ1-5,once,13,CASSIVPQQPQHF,TGTGCCAGCAGTATTGTCCCCCAACAGCCCCAGCATTTT
TRBD2,TRBV19,TRBJ2-7,-,16,CASSIDPGLAGSEQYF,TGTGCCAGTAGTATAGACCCCGGACTAGCGGGGTCCGAGCAGTACTTC
TRBD1,TRBV10-3,TRBJ2-7,-,16,CAISESGGAFIHEQYF,TGTGCCATCAGTGAGTCAGGGGGCGCATTCATCCACGAGCAGTACTTC
-,TRBV19,TRBJ2-5,-,15,CASSNRGGRGETQYF,TGTGCCAGTAGTAACCGGGGCGGACGGGGAGAGACCCAGTACTTC
-,TRBV4-3,TRBJ1-1,-,14,CASSQGDGSTEAFF,TGCGCCAGCAGCCAAGGGGACGGTAGCACTGAAGCTTTCTTT
-,TRBV6-2/TRBV6-3,TRBJ2-1,-,15,CASSYSMRDYNEQFF,TGTGCCAGCAGTTACTCGATGCGGGATTACAATGAGCAGTTCTTC
TRBD1,TRBV9,TRBJ1-3,-,14,CASSPGQGYNTIYF,TGTGCCAGCAGCCCCGGACAGGGTTACAACACCATATATTTT
TRBD1,TRBV9,TRBJ2-5,-,15,CASSFRGLNQETQYF,TGTGCCAGCAGCTTCAGGGGGCTCAACCAAGAGACCCAGTACTTC
-,TRBV9,TRBJ2-2,-,16,CASSVAGALLPGELFF,TGTGCCAGCAGCGTAGCTGGTGCCCTATTACCCGGGGAGCTGTTTTTT